Listed here are 4 T cell receptor beta chains from one sample, sequenced in a study of pediatric ulcerative colitis. The table came from immunoSEQ multiplex PCR; TCRdb's copy has only in-frame clones and leaves some out. The sample consists of about 64,000 clones, 70% to 85% of them appearing once. The sample consisted of blood. Source of these receptors: a boy younger than 18 with moderate ulcerative colitis.

This chain joins TRBV2 and TRBJ2-2, with TRBD2 identical over 7 bases. Germline CDR1 and CDR2: SNHLY and FYNNEI. The CDR3 is 15 amino acids. The ends lost 8 bases at V and 2 bases at J; junction bases unmatched: 8. CDR3 coding DNA: TGTGCCAGCGGAGCGCTAGCGGCTAACACCGGGGAGCTGTTTTTT. It yields the protein CASGALAANTGELFF.

The chain couples TRBV28 to TRBJ2-2; the match to TRBD1 covers 7 bases. V shed 7 bases and J 4 bases; nucleotides not matched to a gene: 9. The CDR3 spans 15 residues. CDR1 is MDHEN, CDR2 SYDVKM, per germline. In DNA, the CDR3 is TGTGCCAGCACCAAGGACAGGAGCATCACCGGGGAGCTGTTTTTT. Translating it yields CASTKDRSITGELFF. The whole variable domain, remainder taken from reference TRBV28 and TRBJ2-2, is DVKVTQSSRYLVKRTGEKVFLECVQDMDHENMFWYRQDPGLGLRLIYFSYDVKMKEKGDIPEGYSVSREKKERFSLILESASTNQTSMYLCASTKDRSITGELFFGEGSRLTVL.

The chain recombines TRBV7-9 with TRBJ2-6; no clear D. There are 16 residues in the CDR3. With 5 bases removed from V and 0 bases from J, the gap between germline ends came to 11 bases. CDR1 is SEHNR, CDR2 FQNEAQ, per germline (reference sequence). CDR3 protein: CASSHPLGSGANVLTF. The CDR3 DNA follows: TGTGCCAGCAGCCATCCCCTGGGCTCTGGGGCCAACGTCCTGACTTTC.

This chain's CDR3 is CASSLGLAIEQFF. As DNA, the CDR3 is TGCGCCAGCAGCTTGGGACTAGCGATTGAGCAGTTCTTC. The chain recombines TRBV5-1 with TRBJ2-1; 8 nucleotides line up with TRBD2. The CDR3 is 13 residues long. Germline V gene sequence: CDR1 SGHRS, CDR2 YFSETQ. V trimming: 0 bases; J trimming: 9 bases; junction bases outside the gene matches: 2.